These 23 T cell receptor beta chains were all obtained from the same sample, sequenced in a study of CD8 T cells in Susac syndrome. An amount of RNA that ranged from roughly 0.5 to 1 ug was reverse transcribed with random hexamers. From the immunoSEQ multiplex PCR reads, TCRdb called clonotypes with MiXCR, one entry per CDR3 protein. The sample lists approximately 100,000 distinct CDR3 sequences; less than 95% were seen once. The sample consisted of CD8+ T cells from PBMCs. The receptors come from a human donor in good health.

The chain combines TRBV4-3 with TRBJ2-1; the D gene is possibly TRBD2 (6 bases). The length of the CDR3 is 15 residues. Trimming pared 5 bases from V and 6 bases from J, leaving 17 bases between. CDR1 and CDR2 from the germline V gene are LGHNA and YSLEER. CDR3 region: CASSSTRRGSNEQFF. CDR3 nucleotide sequence: TGCGCCAGCAGCTCTACCAGGAGGGGATCCAATGAGCAGTTCTTC.

CDR3 in amino acids: CSAHDRDKGYEQYF. In DNA form, the CDR3 reads TGCAGTGCTCACGACAGGGACAAGGGTTACGAGCAGTACTTC. The J gene is TRBJ2-7, the V gene TRBV20-1, with 7 bases that match TRBD1. The germline V gene has CDR1 DFQATT and CDR2 SNEGSKA (reference sequence). The CDR3 runs 14 residues. The J segment lost 4 bases and the V segment lost 5 bases, leaving 11 bases of the junction unmatched.

As concerns this clonotype: One end of the junction does not line up with germline, which may come from a read error. The chain recombines TRBV7-2 with TRBJ2-3, with TRBD2 matching over 9 bases. CDR1 is SGHTA, CDR2 FQGNSA, per germline. CDR3 size: 14 residues. As DNA, the CDR3 is TGTGCCAGCAGTTTAGCGGGAGAGGTCGATACGCAGTATTTT. Amino acids: CASSLAGEVDTQYF. The full variable domain, rest sourced from reference TRBV7-2 and TRBJ2-3, is GAGVSQSPSNKVTEKGKDVELRCDPISGHTALYWYRQSLGQGLEFLIYFQGNSAPDKSGLPSDRFSAERTGGSVSTLTIQRTQQEDSAVYLCASSLAGEVDTQYFGPGTRLTVL.

This chain joins TRBV7-8 and TRBJ2-3; D gene uncertain. Germline CDR1 is SGHVS and CDR2 is FQNEAQ. The CDR3 is made up of 12 amino acids. V shed 5 bases and J shed 7 bases, with 10 bases lying between them. In DNA, the CDR3 is TGTGCCAGCAGCCTTGTGGAAAATACGCAGTATTTT. Translating it yields CASSLVENTQYF.

The genes are TRBV20-1 and TRBJ2-7; 9 nucleotides match TRBD2. The junction had 11 bases not matched to a gene; V was cut back by 1 base and J by 7 bases. The CDR3 is 15 amino acids. CDR1 is DFQATT, CDR2 SNEGSKA, per germline (reference sequence). The CDR3, as DNA: TGCAGTGCTAGAGGACTAGCGGATCCCTCGGGAGAGCAGTACTTC. This gives the protein CSARGLADPSGEQYF.

V and J are TRBV30 and TRBJ2-7; D may match TRBD1 or TRBD2 (5 bases each). CDR3 size: 15 residues. From germline, CDR1 is GTSNPN and CDR2 SVGIG (reference sequence). Trimming removed 4 bases at V and 3 bases at J, with 19 bases between. The CDR3 bases are TGTGCCTGGAAGTCAAGGGACCGAGGGGTCTACGAGCAGTACTTC. As protein: CAWKSRDRGVYEQYF. The complete variable domain, with remaining parts taken from reference TRBV30 and TRBJ2-7, reads SQTIHQWPATLVQPVGSPLSLECTVEGTSNPNLYWYRQAAGRGLQLLFYSVGIGQISSEVPQNLSASRPQDRQFILSSKKLLLSDSGFYLCAWKSRDRGVYEQYFGPGTRLTVT.

This chain joins TRBV29-1 and TRBJ1-1; TRBD1 matches at 9 bases. This CDR3 has 16 amino acids. Germline CDR1 SQVTM, CDR2 ANQGSEA. Trimming took 6 bases from V and 1 from J; bases not matched to a gene: 12. The CDR3 DNA follows: TGCAGCGTGGTGGACAGGGGACTCTCGTCGAACACTGAAGCTTTCTTT. Its translation: CSVVDRGLSSNTEAFF.

CDR3 bases: TGTGCCAGCAGTGTTTCCTACGAGCAGTACTTC. Amino acids: CASSVSYEQYF. The chain uses TRBV25-1 and TRBJ2-7; the D is unclear. Germline lookup yields CDR1 MGHDK and CDR2 SYGVNS. The germline V and J ends were trimmed by 4 bases and 1 base, with 2 bases remaining between them. This CDR3 comprises 11 residues.

The genes are TRBV6-6 and TRBJ2-7, with D hard to call. The CDR3 loop spans 16 amino acids. The V and J ends lost 0 bases and 1 base respectively, with 13 bases between them. The germline V gene encodes CDR1 MNHNY and CDR2 SVGAGI (reference sequence). CDR3 sequence (DNA): TGTGCCAGCAGTTACTCTTTAGAAAAGCCTTCCTACGAGCAGTACTTC. Translating gives CASSYSLEKPSYEQYF.

The rearrangement links TRBV29-1 to TRBJ2-2; 7 positions agree with TRBD1. Trimming cost V 7 bases and J 0 bases; bases outside gene matches: 11. CDR1 SQVTM and CDR2 ANQGSEA come from the germline V gene. This CDR3 contains 16 residues. The CDR3 loop reads CSASDRLAANTGELFF. Written as DNA, the CDR3 is TGCAGCGCTTCGGACAGGCTGGCCGCGAACACCGGGGAGCTGTTTTTT.

CDR3 residues: CASSPLGQVKEIEQYF. The CDR3 DNA sequence: TGTGCCAGCAGTCCTCTGGGACAGGTTAAAGAAATCGAGCAGTACTTC. V usage is TRBV25-1 and J usage is TRBJ2-7; 8 bases agree with TRBD1. Germline CDR1 MGHDK, CDR2 SYGVNS. J lost 6 bases, V lost 5 bases, and 15 bases had no gene match. This CDR3 is built from 16 residues.

V is TRBV12-3 or TRBV12-4 and J is TRBJ1-1; D is undetermined. The CDR3 consists of 13 residues. Trimming shortened V by 6 bases and J by 4 bases, and 12 bases separated the two germline ends. The CDR3 loop is CASRREGGTEAFF. The CDR3 coding sequence is TGTGCCAGCAGGAGAGAGGGAGGCACTGAAGCTTTCTTT.

The V call is TRBV5-6, the J call TRBJ1-2; D is undetermined. This CDR3 is 13 amino acids long. Trimming pared 1 base from V and 2 bases from J, leaving 6 bases between. Germline lookup yields CDR1 SGHDT and CDR2 YYEEEE. The CDR3 region has the DNA TGTGCCAGCAGCTTGCCAGGAAACTATGGCTACACCTTC. Residues: CASSLPGNYGYTF.

The rearrangement links TRBV27 to TRBJ2-1; TRBD2 matches 16 bases. The V gene end was trimmed by 1 base and the J gene end by 4 bases; junction bases not matched to a gene: 4. This CDR3 has 18 amino acids. CDR1 is MNHEY and CDR2 is SMNVEV in the germline V gene (reference sequence). CDR3 amino acids: CASSLWGTSGRAYNEQFF. DNA for the CDR3: TGTGCCAGCAGTTTATGGGGGACTAGCGGGAGGGCATACAATGAGCAGTTCTTC.

This chain joins TRBV6-1 and TRBJ2-2; tentatively, D is TRBD1 (6 bases). The V end lost 6 bases, the J end lost 5 bases, and 19 bases lay between the germline ends. The germline V gene has CDR1 MNHNS and CDR2 SASEGT. This CDR3 has 16 residues. The CDR3 DNA reads TGTGCCAGCAGCCCCTCAACAGGGAAGAGTACCGGGGAGCTGTTTTTT. This translates into CASSPSTGKSTGELFF.

In its sample, this clonotype was seen a few times. The V gene is TRBV20-1, the J gene TRBJ2-7, with D unclear. CDR3 length equals 14 residues. Germline V CDR1 and CDR2: DFQATT, SNEGSKA (reference sequence). V lost 0 bases to trimming and J lost 1 base, with 10 bases between them. DNA for the CDR3: TGCAGTGCTAGAGATTTCGCCGGATCCTACGAGCAGTACTTC. Amino acids: CSARDFAGSYEQYF.

The chain couples TRBV27 to TRBJ1-2, with TRBD1 as a possible D gene (5 bases). Germline V gene sequence: CDR1 MNHEY, CDR2 SMNVEV (reference sequence). This CDR3 has 14 residues. V was cut by 4 bases and J by 8 bases, with 17 bases left in between. CDR3 DNA sequence: TGTGCCAGCAGTTCAGGCTCTATCTGGGGGGGCTACACCTTC. This encodes CASSSGSIWGGYTF.

This rearrangement joins TRBV29-1 to TRBJ2-1; TRBD1 is a possible D gene (5 bases). Germline values: CDR1 SQVTM, CDR2 ANQGSEA. The CDR3 extends over 12 amino acids. The V gene lost 7 bases and the J gene lost 8 bases, with 15 bases spanning the gap. This CDR3 is CSGKGLGYEQFF. The DNA of the CDR3 is TGCAGCGGGAAGGGGCTTGGATATGAGCAGTTCTTC.

The chain employs TRBV10-3 and TRBJ2-3, with D perhaps matching TRBD2 (6 bases). CDR1 and CDR2 from the germline V gene are ENHRY and SYGVKD. The CDR3 length is 14 residues. V gave up 3 bases and J gave up 7 bases, with 14 bases separating them. The CDR3 DNA reads as TGTGCCATCAGTGACTCAGGAGGGGTGAATACGCAGTATTTT. Translating it yields CAISDSGGVNTQYF.

The chain is built from TRBV15 and TRBJ2-1; D is unresolved. Deletions cut 1 base from V and 1 base from J, with 5 bases between. The CDR3 consists of 14 residues. CDR1 and CDR2 from the germline V gene are LNHNV and YYDKDF (reference sequence). As DNA, the CDR3 is TGTGCCACCAGCAGAGTCCGGTCCTACAATGAGCAGTTCTTC. This sequence encodes CATSRVRSYNEQFF. Combining the CDR3 with reference TRBV15 and TRBJ2-1 gives the whole variable domain DAMVIQNPRYQVTQFGKPVTLSCSQTLNHNVMYWYQQKSSQAPKLLFHYYDKDFNNEADTPDNFQSRRPNTSFCFLDIRSPGLGDTAMYLCATSRVRSYNEQFFGPGTRLTVL.

The gene calls are TRBV18 and TRBJ1-1; D is undetermined. The V end lost 4 bases, the J end lost 6 bases, and 15 bases lay between the germline ends. The germline V gene encodes CDR1 KGHSH and CDR2 LQKENI. The CDR3 loop spans 14 amino acids. CDR3 amino acids: CASSLSRERAEAFF. CDR3 sequence (DNA): TGTGCCAGCTCACTTTCGAGGGAGAGGGCTGAAGCTTTCTTT.

This clonotype has a single count. The chain employs TRBV5-1 and TRBJ2-5; 8 bases align to TRBD1. This CDR3 spans 15 amino acids. V lost 2 bases, J lost 1 base, and 4 bases stayed unmatched. CDR1 is SGHRS and CDR2 is YFSETQ in the germline V gene. CDR3 loop: CASSLQGTGQETQYF. The CDR3 DNA is TGCGCCAGCAGCTTACAAGGGACAGGCCAAGAGACCCAGTACTTC.

The rearrangement links TRBV30 to TRBJ1-2; D is undetermined. The CDR3 consists of 10 residues. Trimming took off 6 bases at V and 5 bases at J, with 7 bases between the two ends. Germline V gives CDR1 GTSNPN, CDR2 SVGIG (reference sequence). The CDR3 is CACSLYGYTF. As DNA, the CDR3 is TGTGCCTGCAGCCTTTATGGCTACACCTTC.